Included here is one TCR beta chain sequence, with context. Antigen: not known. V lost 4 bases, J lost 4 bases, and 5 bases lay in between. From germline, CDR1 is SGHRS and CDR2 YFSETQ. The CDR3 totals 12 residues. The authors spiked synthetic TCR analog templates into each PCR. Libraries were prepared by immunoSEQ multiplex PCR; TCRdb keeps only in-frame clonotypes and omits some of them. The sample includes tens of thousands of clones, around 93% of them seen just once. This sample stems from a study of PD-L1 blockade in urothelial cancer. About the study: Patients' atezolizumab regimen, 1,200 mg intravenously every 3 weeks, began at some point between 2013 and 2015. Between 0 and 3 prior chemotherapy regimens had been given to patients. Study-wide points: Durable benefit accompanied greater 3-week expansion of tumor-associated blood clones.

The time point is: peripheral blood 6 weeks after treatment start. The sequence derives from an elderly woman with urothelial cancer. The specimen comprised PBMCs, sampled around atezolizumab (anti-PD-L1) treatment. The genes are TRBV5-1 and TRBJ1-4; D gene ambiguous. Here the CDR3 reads CASSELNEKLFF. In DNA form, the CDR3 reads TGCGCCAGCAGCGAACTTAATGAAAAACTGTTTTTT.